These T cell receptor beta chains were read from a single sample in a study of patients and donors after allogeneic stem cell transplantation. Each CDR3 protein is one row after TCRdb ran MiXCR on the RT-PCR reads. This sample has approximately 160,000 distinct CDR3 sequences; approximately 25% occur once, and the top ten carry around 26%. The sequenced sample consisted of blood, either unsorted or a sorted T cell fraction (not recorded which). The receptor set was obtained from a human donor who was either an allogeneic HSCT recipient or a stem cell or donor lymphocyte infusion donor (not recorded which). It is not recorded whose cells these are; they may come from a transplant donor. Both conserved end residues are trimmed from each CDR3.

j_gene | v_gene | CDR3aa
TRBJ1-2 | TRBV12-3/TRBV12-4 | ASSHPRGNYGYT
TRBJ2-1 | TRBV2 | ATERRQGAKEQF
TRBJ2-1 | TRBV27 | ASTKTSSGSSYNEQF
TRBJ1-2 | TRBV12-3/TRBV12-4 | ASSFNGGGGYT
TRBJ2-1 | TRBV12-3/TRBV12-4 | ASSFRLGGIAGTHEQF
TRBJ2-5 | TRBV12-3/TRBV12-4 | ASPHETQY
TRBJ2-7 | TRBV10-3 | AISESGQYYEQY
TRBJ2-7 | TRBV3-1 | ASSRRDYGYEQY
TRBJ2-7 | TRBV7-9 | ASSLPHTPYEQY
TRBJ2-2 | TRBV2 | ASIKRLAGGTGELF
TRBJ1-3 | TRBV12-3/TRBV12-4 | ASSLSKDRRGNTIY
TRBJ1-1 | TRBV10-3 | AISGGGWDEAF
TRBJ1-5 | TRBV5-1 | ASSPGQGQPQH
TRBJ2-3 | TRBV7-2 | ASSFDPGFVDTDTQY
TRBJ2-6 | TRBV14 | ASKSLAGTGAGANVLT
TRBJ1-1 | TRBV5-1 | ASRPVGQGTWNTEAF
TRBJ2-3 | TRBV21-1 | ASTRAVPDTQY
TRBJ2-3 | TRBV12-3/TRBV12-4 | ASSFRGSTDTQY
TRBJ2-7 | TRBV7-9 | ASSPLSDRYYEQY
TRBJ2-5 | TRBV29-1 | SVWPLKGETQY
TRBJ1-1 | TRBV7-8 | ASSETGGRDTEAF
TRBJ2-5 | TRBV9 | ASSVAGTGRETQY
TRBJ1-2 | TRBV18 | GSSEGSNYGYT
TRBJ2-1 | TRBV29-1 | SALAGASHDEQF
TRBJ2-7 | TRBV13 | ASSLAGAPYEQY